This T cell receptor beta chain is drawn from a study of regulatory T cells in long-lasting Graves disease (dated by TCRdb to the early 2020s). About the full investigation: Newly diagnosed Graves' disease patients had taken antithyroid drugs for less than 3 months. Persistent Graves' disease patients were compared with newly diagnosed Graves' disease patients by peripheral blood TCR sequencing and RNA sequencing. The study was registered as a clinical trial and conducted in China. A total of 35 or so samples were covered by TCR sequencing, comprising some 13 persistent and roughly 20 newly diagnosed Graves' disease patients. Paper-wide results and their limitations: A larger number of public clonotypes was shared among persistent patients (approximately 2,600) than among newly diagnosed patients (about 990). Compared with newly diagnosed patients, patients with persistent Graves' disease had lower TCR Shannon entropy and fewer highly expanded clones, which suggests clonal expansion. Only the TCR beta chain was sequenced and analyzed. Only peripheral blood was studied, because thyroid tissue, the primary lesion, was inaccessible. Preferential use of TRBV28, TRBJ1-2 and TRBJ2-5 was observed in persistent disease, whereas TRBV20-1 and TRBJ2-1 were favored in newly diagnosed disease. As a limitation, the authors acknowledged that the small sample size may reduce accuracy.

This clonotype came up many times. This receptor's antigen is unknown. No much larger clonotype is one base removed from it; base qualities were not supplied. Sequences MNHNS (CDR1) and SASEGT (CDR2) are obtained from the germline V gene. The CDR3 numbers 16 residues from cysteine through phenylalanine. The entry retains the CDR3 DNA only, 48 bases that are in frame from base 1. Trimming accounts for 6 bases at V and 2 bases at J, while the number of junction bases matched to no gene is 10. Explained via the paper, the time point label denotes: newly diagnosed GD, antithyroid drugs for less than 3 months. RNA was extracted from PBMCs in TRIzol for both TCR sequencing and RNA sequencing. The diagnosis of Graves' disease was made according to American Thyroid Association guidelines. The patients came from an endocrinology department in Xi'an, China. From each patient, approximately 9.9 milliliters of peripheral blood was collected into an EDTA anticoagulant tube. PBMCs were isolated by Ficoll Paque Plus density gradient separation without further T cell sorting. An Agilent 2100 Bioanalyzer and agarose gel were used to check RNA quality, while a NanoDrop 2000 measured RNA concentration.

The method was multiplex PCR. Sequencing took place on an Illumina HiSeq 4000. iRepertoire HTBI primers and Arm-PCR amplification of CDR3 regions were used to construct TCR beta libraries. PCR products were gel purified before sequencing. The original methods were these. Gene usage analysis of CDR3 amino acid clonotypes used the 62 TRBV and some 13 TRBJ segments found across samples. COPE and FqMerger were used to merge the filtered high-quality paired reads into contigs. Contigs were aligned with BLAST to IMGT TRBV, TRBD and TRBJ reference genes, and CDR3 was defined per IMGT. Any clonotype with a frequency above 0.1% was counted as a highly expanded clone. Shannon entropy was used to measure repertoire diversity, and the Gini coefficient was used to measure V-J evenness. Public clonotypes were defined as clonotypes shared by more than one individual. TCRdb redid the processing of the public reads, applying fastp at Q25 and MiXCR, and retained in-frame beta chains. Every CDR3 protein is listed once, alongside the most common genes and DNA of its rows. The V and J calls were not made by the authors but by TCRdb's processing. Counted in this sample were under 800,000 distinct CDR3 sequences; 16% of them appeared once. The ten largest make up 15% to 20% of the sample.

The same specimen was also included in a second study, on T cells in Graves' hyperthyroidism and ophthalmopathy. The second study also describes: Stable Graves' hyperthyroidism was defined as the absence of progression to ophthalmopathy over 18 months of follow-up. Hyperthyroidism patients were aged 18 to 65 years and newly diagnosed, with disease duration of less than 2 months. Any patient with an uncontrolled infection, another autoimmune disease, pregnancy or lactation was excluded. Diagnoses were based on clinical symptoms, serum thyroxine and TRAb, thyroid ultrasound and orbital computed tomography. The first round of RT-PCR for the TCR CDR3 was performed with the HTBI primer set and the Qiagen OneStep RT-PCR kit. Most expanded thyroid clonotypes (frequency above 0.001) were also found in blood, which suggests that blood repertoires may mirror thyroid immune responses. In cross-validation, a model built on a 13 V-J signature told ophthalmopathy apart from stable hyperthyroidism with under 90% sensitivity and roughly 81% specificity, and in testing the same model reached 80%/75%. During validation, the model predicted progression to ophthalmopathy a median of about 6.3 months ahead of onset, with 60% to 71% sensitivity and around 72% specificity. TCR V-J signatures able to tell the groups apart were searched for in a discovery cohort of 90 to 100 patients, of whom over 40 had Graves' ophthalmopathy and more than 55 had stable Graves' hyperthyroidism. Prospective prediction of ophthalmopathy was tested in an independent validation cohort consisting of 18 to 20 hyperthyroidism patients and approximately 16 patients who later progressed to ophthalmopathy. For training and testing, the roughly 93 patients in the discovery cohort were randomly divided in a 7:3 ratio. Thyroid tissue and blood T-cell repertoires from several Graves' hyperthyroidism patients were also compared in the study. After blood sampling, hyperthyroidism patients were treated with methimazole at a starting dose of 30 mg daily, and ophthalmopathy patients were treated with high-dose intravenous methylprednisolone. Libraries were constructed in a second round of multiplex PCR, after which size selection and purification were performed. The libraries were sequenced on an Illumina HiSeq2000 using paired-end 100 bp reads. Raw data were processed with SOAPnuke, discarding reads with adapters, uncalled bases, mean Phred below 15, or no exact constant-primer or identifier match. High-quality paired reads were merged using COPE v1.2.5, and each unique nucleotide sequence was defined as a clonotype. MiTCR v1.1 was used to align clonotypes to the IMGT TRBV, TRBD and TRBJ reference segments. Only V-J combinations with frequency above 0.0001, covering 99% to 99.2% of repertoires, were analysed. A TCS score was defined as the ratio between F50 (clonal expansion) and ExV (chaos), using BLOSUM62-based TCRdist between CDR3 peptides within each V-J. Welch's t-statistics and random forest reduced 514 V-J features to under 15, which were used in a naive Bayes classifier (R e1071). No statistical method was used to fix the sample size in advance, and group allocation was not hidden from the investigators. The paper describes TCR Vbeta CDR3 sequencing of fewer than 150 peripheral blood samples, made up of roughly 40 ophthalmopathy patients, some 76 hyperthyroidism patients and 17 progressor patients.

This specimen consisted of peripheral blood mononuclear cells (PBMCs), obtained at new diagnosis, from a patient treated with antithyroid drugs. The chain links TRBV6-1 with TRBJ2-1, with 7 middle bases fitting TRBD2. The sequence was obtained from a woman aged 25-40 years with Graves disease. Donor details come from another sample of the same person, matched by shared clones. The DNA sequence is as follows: TGTGCCAGCAGCCCCACGGGGGGTGAGGCCTACAATGAGCAGTTCTTC. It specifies CASSPTGGEAYNEQFF.